The 8 T cell receptor beta chains in this list originate from one sample, sequenced in a study of blood T cell repertoires in COVID-19 (dated by TCRdb to 2020 to 2021). Library creation used the immunoSEQ multiplex PCR assay. TCRdb mirrors the immuneACCESS table, restricted to in-frame sequences. Some clones are absent from its copies; in checked studies, under half trace to an unresolved V gene, and the reason for the others is unknown. This sample is represented by more than 400,000 clones; approximately 85% of them were singletons. Together, the top ten hold roughly 3.2% of the sample. What was sequenced was peripheral blood. Receptors originate from a human donor in a cohort sampled during active COVID-19.

This clone was counted once. This chain joins TRBV7-2 and TRBJ1-3, with 10 bases identical to TRBD1. Germline-derived CDR1 and CDR2 are SGHTA and FQGNSA. After removal of 5 bases from V and 3 bases from J, the junction contained 7 bases not matched to a gene. The CDR3 totals 16 residues. CDR3 in amino acids: CASSLRTGGNGNTIYF. DNA for the CDR3: TGTGCCAGCAGCCTTCGGACAGGGGGGAATGGAAACACCATATATTTT.

The chain has TRBV11-2 and TRBJ2-3; 8 nucleotides line up with TRBD2. V was pared by 10 bases and J by 2 bases, with 8 bases of the junction left unmatched. The CDR3 spans 14 residues. Germline values: CDR1 SGHAT, CDR2 FQNNGV. The CDR3 DNA reads TGTGCCACCTCGACTAGCGCGAACACAGATACGCAGTATTTT. It translates to CATSTSANTDTQYF.

The chain links TRBV29-1 to TRBJ2-5; 13 bases align to TRBD2. V gave up 7 bases and J gave up 1 base; unmatched junction bases: 9. The CDR3 totals 16 residues. Germline V CDR1 and CDR2: SQVTM, ANQGSEA. DNA for the CDR3: TGCAGCGGGCGGACTAGCGGGAGCCTTGGCCAAGAGACCCAGTACTTC. Protein sequence: CSGRTSGSLGQETQYF.

This chain joins TRBV6-2 or TRBV6-3 and TRBJ2-5; weak D call: TRBD2 (6 bases). This CDR3 has 13 amino acids. The V and J ends lost 3 bases and 5 bases respectively, with 10 bases between them. Germline V lookup: CDR1 MNHEY, CDR2 SVGEGT. The CDR3 reads CASSYLGRETQYF. CDR3 bases: TGTGCCAGCAGTTATTTAGGGAGGGAGACCCAGTACTTC.

The V call is TRBV20-1, the J call TRBJ2-1; 9 nucleotides agree with TRBD1. J was trimmed by 6 bases and V by 3 bases; bases with no gene match: 12. This CDR3 contains 16 residues. CDR1 DFQATT and CDR2 SNEGSKA come from the germline V gene (reference sequence). DNA of the CDR3: TGCAGTGCTAGTGGGAGCCGGGACAGGGCCACCAATGAGCAGTTCTTC. Protein sequence: CSASGSRDRATNEQFF.

Remarks on this clone: A junction end diverges from the germline sequence, so it may reflect a read error. This chain joins TRBV19 and TRBJ1-4, with D maybe TRBD1 (5 bases). Germline CDR1 and CDR2: LNHDA and SQIVND (reference sequence). The CDR3 sequence is 13 residues long. Written as DNA, the CDR3 is TGTGCCAGTAGGATAGCGGGGGGTGAAAAACTGTTTTTT. The encoded protein is CASRIAGGEKLFF.

This clone was observed a single time. The chain joins TRBV6-5 to TRBJ1-5; D remains ambiguous. Germline V gene sequence: CDR1 MNHEY, CDR2 SVGAGI. With 10 bases removed from V and 2 bases from J, the gap between germline ends came to 12 bases. The CDR3 has 13 amino acids. The CDR3 region is CATTTKGNQPQHF. CDR3 DNA sequence: TGTGCCACTACCACTAAAGGCAATCAGCCCCAGCATTTT.

DNA of the CDR3: TGTGCCAGCAGTTTGACTAGCGGGAGGCCTTACAATGAGCAGTTCTTC. It encodes CASSLTSGRPYNEQFF. The chain links TRBV28 to TRBJ2-1; 13 bases align to TRBD2. Trimming removed 3 bases from V and 4 bases from J; junction bases left unmatched: 3. From germline, CDR1 is MDHEN and CDR2 SYDVKM. This CDR3 has 16 residues. Full variable domain (remainder filled in from reference TRBV28 and TRBJ2-1): DVKVTQSSRYLVKRTGEKVFLECVQDMDHENMFWYRQDPGLGLRLIYFSYDVKMKEKGDIPEGYSVSREKKERFSLILESASTNQTSMYLCASSLTSGRPYNEQFFGPGTRLTVL.